The 17 T cell receptor beta chains below were found in one sample sequenced in a study of regulatory T cells in long-lasting Graves disease. With iRepertoire HTBI primers and Arm-PCR of CDR3 regions, TCR beta libraries were built. TCRdb fed the multiplex PCR reads into MiXCR, producing one record per CDR3 protein. The data hold fewer than 450,000 distinct CDR3 sequences, with 20% observed a single time. Time point here: persistent/refractory GD, antithyroid drugs over 5 years with positive TRAb. Extracted PBMC RNA gave rise to the TCR library. Sequenced material: peripheral blood mononuclear cells (PBMCs), taken when the disease was refractory, from a patient treated with antithyroid drugs. The source is a female donor with Graves disease.

J is TRBJ2-6 and V is TRBV30, with D unclear. Per the germline V gene, CDR1 is GTSNPN and CDR2 is SVGIG (reference sequence). The ends were cut back, 1 base at V and 2 bases at J, with 6 bases in the middle. This CDR3 contains 14 residues. The DNA of the CDR3 is TGTGCCTGGAGTGGGACCGCTGGGGCCAACGTCCTGACTTTC. It codes for CAWSGTAGANVLTF.

The V and J genes are TRBV28 and TRBJ2-1; TRBD2 matches 14 bases. CDR1 MDHEN and CDR2 SYDVKM come from the germline V gene. The CDR3 length is 17 residues. The V gene end was trimmed by 7 bases and the J gene end by 1 base; junction bases not matched to a gene: 6. CDR3 region: CASTPGLAGVSYNEQFF. The CDR3 DNA reads TGTGCCAGCACTCCGGGACTAGCGGGAGTTTCCTACAATGAGCAGTTCTTC.

Many counts were recorded for this clonotype. The J gene is TRBJ1-5, the V gene TRBV6-1; TRBD1 matches 7 bases. This CDR3 has 15 amino acids. The ends lost 2 bases at V and 4 bases at J; junction bases unmatched: 5. The germline CDR1 and CDR2 sequences are MNHNS and SASEGT. CDR3 sequence: CASSEFGTENQPQHF. Written as DNA, the CDR3 is TGTGCCAGCAGTGAATTCGGGACAGAAAATCAGCCCCAGCATTTT.

This chain links TRBV20-1 with TRBJ1-1; TRBD1 matches at 8 bases. This CDR3 spans 15 amino acids. V dropped 0 bases and J dropped 1; count of bases not matched to a gene: 4. Per germline, CDR1 DFQATT and CDR2 SNEGSKA (reference sequence). CDR3 protein: CSARDPDRGNTEAFF. CDR3 nucleotide sequence: TGCAGTGCTAGAGATCCTGACAGGGGGAACACTGAAGCTTTCTTT.

This chain joins TRBV19 and TRBJ2-7, with 10 bases aligning to TRBD2. This CDR3 is built from 17 residues. Germline-derived CDR1 and CDR2 are LNHDA and SQIVND (reference sequence). V was pared by 3 bases and J by 3 bases, with 11 bases of the junction left unmatched. The CDR3 is CASSIMVGLANNYEQYF. CDR3 nucleotides: TGTGCCAGTAGTATCATGGTGGGACTAGCGAACAACTACGAGCAGTACTTC.

There are a few counts of this clonotype. The chain carries TRBV19 and TRBJ1-5; D is perhaps TRBD1 (6 bases). Between the trimmed V and J ends, which lost 4 bases and 5 bases, there was a span of 12 bases. The V gene's germline CDR1 is LNHDA and CDR2 SQIVND (reference sequence). This CDR3 has 14 residues. In nucleotides, the CDR3 is TGTGCCAGTAGTAGGGACAATACTTATCAGCCCCAGCATTTT. As protein: CASSRDNTYQPQHF.

This chain connects TRBV6-1 to TRBJ1-6; D remains ambiguous. CDR1 is MNHNS, CDR2 SASEGT, per germline. V lost 6 bases, J lost 10 bases, and 19 bases lay in between. The CDR3 length is 15 residues. In DNA, the CDR3 is TGTGCCAGCAGGCCAGCCTTGGGTGCCGGGTCACCCCTCCACTTT. As protein: CASRPALGAGSPLHF.

The rearrangement uses TRBV20-1 and TRBJ2-5; perhaps TRBD1 as D (6 bases). The germline V gene encodes CDR1 DFQATT and CDR2 SNEGSKA (reference sequence). V was shortened by 3 bases and J by 5 bases, with 16 bases between the two germline ends. This CDR3 has 14 residues. The CDR3 nucleotides are TGCAGTGCTAGGGTACAGGGAACTACTGAGACCCAGTACTTC. Protein product: CSARVQGTTETQYF.

At least ten counts were recorded for this clonotype. The CDR3 DNA follows: TGTGCCAGCAGCTTAGATTTTACCGGGGAGCTGTTTTTT. Protein product: CASSLDFTGELFF. The V and J genes are TRBV11-3 and TRBJ2-2, with D unresolved. V was trimmed by 0 bases and J by 5 bases, leaving 4 bases between them. CDR3 length: 13 amino acids. In germline, CDR1 is SGHNT, CDR2 YENEEA. Looking up the rest from reference TRBV11-3 and TRBJ2-2 gives the full variable domain: EAGVVQSPRYKIIEKKQPVAFWCNPISGHNTLYWYLQNLGQGPELLIRYENEEAVDDSQLPKDRFSAERLKGVDSTLKIQPAELGDSAVYLCASSLDFTGELFFGEGSRLTVL.

Remarks on this clonotype: A much bigger clone sits one base away, suggesting this may be a read error. This chain connects TRBV28 to TRBJ1-5; unclear D gene. The CDR3 runs 14 residues. Germline-derived CDR1 and CDR2 are MDHEN and SYDVKM. CDR3 sequence reads: CACSSHPGNQPQHF. CDR3 DNA sequence: TGTGCCTGCAGTTCACACCCCGGGAATCAGCCCCAGCATTTT.

This clonotype was detected a few times. The chain couples TRBV20-1 to TRBJ2-7; 7 nucleotides align to TRBD1. This CDR3 is built from 13 residues. Germline loops: CDR1 DFQATT, CDR2 SNEGSKA (reference sequence). Germline trimming cut 4 bases from V and 4 bases from J; bases unmatched to any gene: 7. This chain's CDR3 is CSATRDSGYEQYF. The CDR3 nucleotides read TGCAGTGCTACCCGGGACAGTGGGTACGAGCAGTACTTC.

As to this clonotype: Its ends do not fully match the called genes, so a read error is possible. This chain uses TRBV14 with TRBJ2-7, with a weak D call TRBD1 (6 bases). Germline loops: CDR1 SGHDN, CDR2 FVKESK. The CDR3 sequence is 13 residues long. The CDR3 protein is CANSQRGSYEQYF. The CDR3 bases are TGTGCCAACAGCCAGAGGGGGTCCTACGAGCAGTACTTC.

The chain carries TRBV2 and TRBJ2-1; D unresolved. The CDR3 contains 15 residues. Germline values: CDR1 SNHLY, CDR2 FYNNEI. V was pared by 2 bases and J by 9 bases, with 17 bases between. CDR3: CASSEFLPPGTEQFF. CDR3 nucleotides: TGTGCCAGCAGTGAATTTCTGCCCCCGGGTACTGAGCAGTTCTTC.

This clonotype appeared many times. The rearrangement uses TRBV3-1 and TRBJ2-5, with a tentative D call TRBD2 (5 bases). This CDR3 region has 16 residues. Germline CDR1 reads LGHDT; CDR2 reads YNNKEL (reference sequence). Deletions cut 0 bases from V and 2 bases from J, with 13 bases between. CDR3 in amino acids: CASSQDILAGQETQYF. CDR3 DNA sequence: TGTGCCAGCAGCCAAGATATTTTGGCGGGTCAAGAGACCCAGTACTTC.

This clonotype has only one observation. This rearrangement joins TRBV5-1 to TRBJ1-4; D gene unclear. Germline assignment: CDR1 SGHRS and CDR2 YFSETQ. CDR3 length equals 17 residues. The V and J ends lost 5 bases and 8 bases respectively, with 25 bases between them. The CDR3: CASRTAPPPYPREKLFF. The CDR3 DNA follows: TGCGCCAGCAGAACAGCTCCCCCGCCTTACCCTCGGGAAAAACTGTTTTTT.

Ten or more counts support this clonotype. This chain joins TRBV6-1 and TRBJ2-5; the match to TRBD1 covers 7 bases. J lost 5 bases, V lost 11 bases, and 14 bases had no gene match. This CDR3 comprises 14 residues. The germline gives CDR1 MNHNS, CDR2 SASEGT. The CDR3: CACSRQGVMETQYF. CDR3 coding DNA: TGTGCCTGTTCGCGGCAGGGGGTCATGGAGACCCAGTACTTC.

This clonotype was seen at least ten times. The chain employs TRBV7-3 and TRBJ2-7; D may be TRBD2 (6 bases). CDR1 and CDR2 (germline): SGHTA, FQGTGA. This CDR3 region has 16 residues. Between the trimmed V and J ends, which lost 5 bases and 9 bases, there was a span of 26 bases. Written as DNA, the CDR3 is TGTGCCAGCAGCCCGAAGTTCCGGGCCCCCATTAGCGGGCAGTACTTC. It translates to CASSPKFRAPISGQYF.